The 13 T cell receptor beta chains below come from one sample, sequenced in a study of blood T cell repertoires in COVID-19 (TCRdb year 2020). Library preparation was by the immunoSEQ multiplex PCR assay. Imported from immuneACCESS, the table was reduced by TCRdb to in-frame sequences with V and J called. These copies leave out some clones; in studies compared against another copy, an unresolved V gene accounts for under half, and the cause of the remainder is not known. The sample table contains some 100,000 clones; only one count was recorded for over 75% of them. Roughly 13% of the sample comes from the top ten. Sequenced: peripheral blood. The receptor set was obtained from a human donor in a cohort sampled during active COVID-19.

The V and J genes are TRBV7-9 and TRBJ1-1; D perhaps matches TRBD1 (5 bases). The V end lost 8 bases, the J end lost 0 bases, and 7 bases lay between the germline ends. This CDR3 comprises 12 residues. CDR1 and CDR2 from the germline V gene are SEHNR and FQNEAQ (reference sequence). The CDR3 sequence is CASQGMNTEAFF. CDR3 DNA: TGTGCCAGCCAGGGAATGAACACTGAAGCTTTCTTT.

The chain links TRBV19 to TRBJ1-4; D is possibly TRBD1 (5 bases). Germline assignment: CDR1 LNHDA and CDR2 SQIVND (reference sequence). The V gene lost 5 bases and the J gene lost 10 bases, with 11 bases spanning the gap. The CDR3 spans 12 residues. CDR3 in amino acids: CASSQGLRKLFF. CDR3 sequence (DNA): TGTGCCAGTAGTCAGGGTCTCCGAAAACTGTTTTTT.

J is TRBJ2-3 and V is TRBV5-4; TRBD2 aligns across 10 bases. V lost 9 bases and J lost 5; bases outside the gene matches: 6. The V gene's germline CDR1 is SGHNT and CDR2 YYREEE (reference sequence). This CDR3 has 13 residues. CDR3 protein: CATKRGGLDTQYF. CDR3 in DNA: TGTGCCACTAAGCGGGGGGGCCTAGATACGCAGTATTTT.

This sequence joins TRBV18 and TRBJ2-7; TRBD1 matches 10 bases. Germline V gene data show CDR1 as KGHSH and CDR2 as LQKENI. V was clipped by 8 bases and J by 2 bases; unmatched bases: 12. CDR3 length equals 16 residues. This CDR3 reads CASQIQPGQGTYEQYF. The CDR3 DNA is TGTGCCAGCCAAATACAACCGGGACAGGGGACCTACGAGCAGTACTTC.

The chain joins TRBV5-4 to TRBJ2-7; 7 bases are shared with TRBD2. V dropped 4 bases and J dropped 1; count of bases not matched to a gene: 14. CDR1 and CDR2 from the germline V gene are SGHNT and YYREEE (reference sequence). The CDR3 has 17 amino acids. The CDR3 is CASSGPSGGLGSYEQYF. The CDR3 DNA reads as TGTGCCAGCAGCGGACCCTCGGGGGGATTGGGATCCTACGAGCAGTACTTC.

The chain uses TRBV5-5 and TRBJ1-2; unclear D gene. Trimming pared 2 bases from V and 8 bases from J, leaving 10 bases between. Germline loops: CDR1 SGHKS, CDR2 YYEKEE (reference sequence). This CDR3 comprises 12 residues. The CDR3 sequence: CASSFHIGGYTF. DNA for the CDR3: TGTGCCAGCAGCTTTCATATTGGCGGCTACACCTTC.

The genes are TRBV7-2 and TRBJ2-3, with a weak D call TRBD2 (7 bases). Germline CDR1 is SGHTA and CDR2 is FQGNSA. This CDR3 spans 16 amino acids. V dropped 1 base and J dropped 8 bases, with 19 bases sitting between them. The CDR3 reads CASSLEAGARVGTQYF. The CDR3 region has the DNA TGTGCCAGCAGCTTAGAGGCGGGGGCCCGGGTTGGTACGCAGTATTTT.

The rearrangement joins TRBV3-1 (or the pseudogene TRBV3-2) to TRBJ1-1, with a possible D match to TRBD1 (5 bases). V was trimmed by 0 bases and J by 10 bases, leaving 15 bases between them. This CDR3 is 14 amino acids long. Germline assignment: CDR1 LGHDT and CDR2 YNNKEL (reference sequence). The CDR3 DNA reads TGTGCCAGCAGCCAAGAGTCCCGGGGGATAGGAGCTTTCTTT. Translating gives CASSQESRGIGAFF.

The chain couples TRBV20-1 to TRBJ2-7; D perhaps matches TRBD1 (5 bases). Germline CDR1 and CDR2: DFQATT and SNEGSKA (reference sequence). The CDR3 is 11 residues long. V shed 6 bases and J shed 2 bases, with 8 bases lying between them. The CDR3 DNA is TGCAGTGCGTTAGGGGCCTACGAGCAGTACTTC. This sequence encodes CSALGAYEQYF.

V usage is TRBV9 and J usage is TRBJ2-1; possibly TRBD1 for D (6 bases). V was clipped by 4 bases and J by 4 bases, with 12 bases between them. The CDR3 is 14 residues long. The germline V gene encodes CDR1 SGDLS and CDR2 YYNGEE. The CDR3 coding sequence is TGTGCCAGCAGCTTAAGACAGGATTACAATGAGCAGTTCTTC. As protein: CASSLRQDYNEQFF.

This sequence joins TRBV19 and TRBJ1-2; perhaps TRBD1 as D (5 bases). In germline, CDR1 is LNHDA, CDR2 SQIVND (reference sequence). V was trimmed by 4 bases and J by 6 bases, leaving 21 bases between them. CDR3 length: 16 amino acids. The chain's CDR3 is CASSTKPSTGGDGYTF. For the CDR3, the DNA is TGTGCCAGTAGTACAAAACCCTCGACGGGGGGAGATGGCTACACCTTC.

The chain has TRBV19 and TRBJ1-4; TRBD1 matches 10 bases. The CDR3 extends over 14 amino acids. Germline CDR1 and CDR2: LNHDA and SQIVND (reference sequence). V lost 4 bases to trimming and J lost 5 bases; unmatched junction nucleotides: 1. The CDR3 spells CASSTTGGNEKLFF. DNA of the CDR3: TGTGCCAGTAGTACGACAGGGGGCAATGAAAAACTGTTTTTT.

The chain carries TRBV10-3 and TRBJ2-5, with TRBD2 matching over 14 bases. Germline CDR1 ENHRY, CDR2 SYGVKD. CDR3 length equals 16 residues. V shed 6 bases, J shed 2 bases, and the junction held 5 bases outside the gene matches. The CDR3 DNA follows: TGTGCCATCAGCAGCGGACTAGCGGGGGGACAAGAGACCCAGTACTTC. This translates into CAISSGLAGGQETQYF.